This TCR beta chain emerged from a study of spatial heterogeneity in lung cancer. In the study overall: Alpha-chain detections were consistently fewer than beta-chain detections among the sequences.

The sample's time point: sample taken at primary tumor resection. Whole RNA came from tumor, nontumor lung or frozen PBMC and was sequenced without being sorted. With regard to this clonotype: Given a much more abundant clone one base away, this may be a read error. Little can be read into the size of this beta chain, an off-target read in a library designed for alpha chains.

The CDR3 covers 16 residues. TCRdb reprocessed the 5' RACE reads via MiXCR and lists one record per CDR3 protein. Of over 7,500 distinct CDR3 sequences listed, over 6.5% are singletons. This sequence joins TRBV12-3 or TRBV12-4 and TRBJ1-6; possible D gene TRBD1, 6 bases. This specimen consisted of PBMCs, obtained at surgery. The sequence was collected from a male donor with early-stage non-small cell lung cancer. CDR3 coding DNA: TGTACCAGCAGTTTAGAGGACAGCACCTATAATTCACCCCTCCACTTT. Translated, it gives CTSSLEDSTYNSPLHF.